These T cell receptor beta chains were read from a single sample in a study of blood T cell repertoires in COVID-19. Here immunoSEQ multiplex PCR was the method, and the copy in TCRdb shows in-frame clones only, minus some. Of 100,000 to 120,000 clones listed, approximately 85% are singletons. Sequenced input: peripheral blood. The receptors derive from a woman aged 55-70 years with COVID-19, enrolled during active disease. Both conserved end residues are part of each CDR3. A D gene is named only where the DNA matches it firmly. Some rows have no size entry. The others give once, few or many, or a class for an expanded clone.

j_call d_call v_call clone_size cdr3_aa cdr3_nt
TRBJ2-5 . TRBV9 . CASSVDGSQETQYF TGTGCCAGCAGCGTAGATGGTAGTCAAGAGACCCAGTACTTC
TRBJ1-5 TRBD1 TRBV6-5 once CASRRGQGYQPQHF TGTGCCAGCAGGAGGGGACAGGGTTATCAGCCCCAGCATTTT
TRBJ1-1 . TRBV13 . CASRYGTEAFF TGTGCCAGCAGATACGGCACTGAAGCTTTCTTT
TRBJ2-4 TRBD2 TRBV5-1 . CASSLTGGGNIQYF TGCGCCAGCAGCTTGACGGGGGGTGGTAACATTCAGTACTTC
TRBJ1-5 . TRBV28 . CASSLGGAAYSNQPQHF TGTGCCAGCAGTTTAGGTGGGGCAGCTTATAGCAATCAGCCCCAGCATTTT
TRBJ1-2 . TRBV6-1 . CASSESLYGYTF TGTGCCAGCAGTGAATCCCTCTATGGCTACACCTTC
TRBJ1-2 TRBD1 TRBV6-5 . CAVLQGDGGYTF TGTGCCGTACTCCAGGGGGACGGGGGCTACACCTTC
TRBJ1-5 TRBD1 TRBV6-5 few CASSFDRVDQPQHF TGTGCCAGCAGTTTTGACAGGGTGGACCAGCCCCAGCATTTT
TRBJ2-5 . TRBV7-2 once CASSPQTVGETQYF TGTGCCAGCAGCCCCCAGACTGTCGGGGAGACCCAGTACTTC
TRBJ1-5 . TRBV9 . CASSAGHRVQPQHF TGTGCCAGCAGCGCAGGACATAGGGTCCAGCCCCAGCATTTT
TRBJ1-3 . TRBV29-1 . CSVVYPGSGNTIYF TGCAGCGTTGTGTATCCAGGCTCTGGAAACACCATATATTTT
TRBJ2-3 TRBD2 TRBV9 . CASSVVAGGHGDTQYF TGTGCCAGCAGCGTAGTGGCGGGGGGGCATGGAGATACGCAGTATTTT
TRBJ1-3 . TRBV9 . CASSPGGQGNTIYF TGTGCCAGCAGCCCGGGCGGACAGGGAAACACCATATATTTT
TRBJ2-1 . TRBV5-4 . CASSPVGNNEQFF TGTGCCAGCAGCCCGGTGGGCAACAATGAGCAGTTCTTC
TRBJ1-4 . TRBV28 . CASSLLQGLDNEKLFF TGTGCCAGCAGTTTATTACAGGGCTTAGATAATGAAAAACTGTTTTTT
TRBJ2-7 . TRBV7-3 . CASRGERKSFSEQYF TGTGCCAGCCGCGGGGAAAGGAAGTCATTTAGCGAGCAGTACTTC
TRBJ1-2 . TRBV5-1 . CASSLGQGGNYGYTF TGCGCCAGCAGCTTGGGGCAGGGTGGAAACTATGGCTACACCTTC
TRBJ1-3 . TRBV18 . CASSPSREISGNTIYF TGTGCCAGCTCACCAAGCCGGGAGATCTCTGGAAACACCATATATTTT
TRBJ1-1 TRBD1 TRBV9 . CASSLTGTGMPEAFF TGTGCCAGCAGTTTAACCGGGACAGGGATGCCTGAAGCTTTCTTT
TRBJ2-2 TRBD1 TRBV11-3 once CASSLDRGQGGTGELFF TGTGCCAGCAGCTTAGATCGTGGACAGGGAGGCACCGGGGAGCTGTTTTTT
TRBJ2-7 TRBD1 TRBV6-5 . CASTSTWDRAHEQYF TGTGCCAGCACTTCGACGTGGGACAGGGCTCACGAGCAGTACTTC
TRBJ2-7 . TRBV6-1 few CASSEGDTSYEQYF TGTGCCAGCAGTGAAGGTGACACTTCCTACGAGCAGTACTTC
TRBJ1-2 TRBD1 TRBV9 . CASSVGQGDHYGYTF TGTGCCAGCAGCGTCGGACAGGGGGATCACTATGGCTACACCTTC
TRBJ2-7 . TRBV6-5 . CASSRDTSYEQYF TGTGCCAGCAGTCGGGACACCTCCTACGAGCAGTACTTC
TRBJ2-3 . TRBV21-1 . CASSPTPTPTDTQYF TGTGCCAGCTCCCCGACTCCCACCCCAACAGATACGCAGTATTTT
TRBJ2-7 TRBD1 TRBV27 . CASSRLGTGFDEQYF TGTGCCAGCAGTCGTCTAGGGACAGGGTTCGACGAGCAGTACTTC
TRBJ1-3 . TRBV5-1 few CASSADMTGNTIYF TGCGCCAGCAGCGCGGACATGACTGGAAACACCATATATTTT